The 18 T cell receptor beta chains below were found in one sample sequenced in a study of human T cells and chemical hapten exposure. TCRdb re-called the RACE reads through MiXCR, storing one row per CDR3 protein. Of about 120,000 distinct CDR3 sequences detected, around 10% appear once; the ten largest clones hold over 2%. The sample's time point: patch test 3, about 24 weeks after DPC sensitization. Sample treatment: therapeutic diphenylcyclopropenone sensitization with weekly scalp DPC. Sequencing used whole blood, obtained in connection with sensitization to the hapten diphenylcyclopropenone (DPC). Receptor source: a woman aged 45-65 years with alopecia areata. Some clones in this sample may be carry-over from other donors' samples.

This clonotype occurred a few times. The chain combines TRBV7-9 with TRBJ1-6; the D gene is possibly TRBD1 (5 bases). The germline V and J ends were trimmed by 4 bases and 10 bases, with 17 bases remaining between them. The CDR3 contains 15 residues. Germline CDR1 is SEHNR and CDR2 is FQNEAQ (reference sequence). CDR3 coding DNA: TGTGCCAGCAGCTCCTCGGCAGGGTTCAAGTCACCCCTCCACTTT. Amino acids: CASSSSAGFKSPLHF.

This chain links TRBV7-2 with TRBJ2-6, with no clear D. This CDR3 contains 14 residues. Germline CDR1 is SGHTA and CDR2 is FQGNSA. Trimming removed 5 bases from V and 4 bases from J, with 9 bases in between. Here the CDR3 reads CASSPPGGANVLTF. The DNA of the CDR3 is TGTGCCAGCAGCCCTCCTGGGGGGGCCAACGTCCTGACTTTC. The full variable domain, in which reference TRBV7-2 and TRBJ2-6 provide the parts outside the CDR3, is GAGVSQSPSNKVTEKGKDVELRCDPISGHTALYWYRQSLGQGLEFLIYFQGNSAPDKSGLPSDRFSAERTGGSVSTLTIQRTQQEDSAVYLCASSPPGGANVLTFGAGSRLTVL.

This clonotype was seen a handful of times. The V gene is TRBV7-2, the J gene TRBJ1-5; D possibly corresponds to TRBD1 (5 bases). This CDR3 is built from 16 residues. V lost 1 base and J 0 bases, leaving 10 bases between the germline ends. Germline V gene data show CDR1 as SGHTA and CDR2 as FQGNSA. CDR3 in DNA: TGTGCCAGCAGCTTAGGGGGGTGGCTTAGCAATCAGCCCCAGCATTTT. It specifies CASSLGGWLSNQPQHF.

V usage is TRBV6-1 and J usage is TRBJ2-5; 8 positions match TRBD1. The length of the CDR3 is 13 residues. V was clipped by 4 bases and J by 5 bases; unmatched bases: 3. Germline V gene lookup returns CDR1 MNHNS and CDR2 SASEGT. This chain's CDR3 is CASSADRVETQYF. The CDR3 coding sequence is TGTGCCAGCAGTGCGGACAGGGTGGAGACCCAGTACTTC.

The chain carries TRBV4-1 and TRBJ2-4, with 8 bases matching TRBD2. Germline V CDR1 and CDR2: MGHRA, YSYEKL. After removal of 0 bases from V and 2 bases from J, the junction contained 15 bases not matched to a gene. The CDR3 sequence is 20 residues long. The CDR3 DNA reads as TGCGCCAGCAGCCAAGAAGGCGGGGGGATAAGGATCATACCCAAAAACATTCAGTACTTC. Translation gives CASSQEGGGIRIIPKNIQYF.

The rearrangement joins TRBV12-3 or TRBV12-4 to TRBJ1-1; D not certain. V shed 3 bases and J shed 1 base, with 15 bases lying between them. The CDR3 loop spans 16 amino acids. This chain's CDR3 is CASSFRLGRRNTEAFF. DNA for the CDR3: TGTGCCAGCAGTTTTAGGTTGGGCCGCCGGAACACTGAAGCTTTCTTT.

The chain employs TRBV7-8 and TRBJ1-2; possibly TRBD1 for D (6 bases). The CDR3 extends over 19 amino acids. CDR1 is SGHVS, CDR2 FQNEAQ, per germline. The V and J ends lost 1 base and 0 bases respectively, with 21 bases between them. The CDR3 DNA sequence: TGTGCCAGCAGCTTAGGGAGTACAGGGCGACTCTCTGCTAACTATGGCTACACCTTC. Translation gives CASSLGSTGRLSANYGYTF.

This clonotype qualifies as medium-sized (0.01 to 0.1%). The chain is built from TRBV3-1 and TRBJ2-3; D may be TRBD1 or TRBD2 (5 bases each). Trimming took 1 base from V and 1 from J, leaving 9 bases between them. Germline CDR1 and CDR2: LGHDT and YNNKEL (reference sequence). The CDR3 is 15 residues long. CDR3 sequence: CASSQVGTGTDTQYF. In DNA, the CDR3 is TGTGCCAGCAGCCAAGTTGGGACCGGCACAGATACGCAGTATTTT.

This chain joins TRBV18 and TRBJ1-5, with D uncertain. The germline V gene encodes CDR1 KGHSH and CDR2 LQKENI. The CDR3 runs to 15 residues. Trimming removed 3 bases at V and 4 bases at J, with 13 bases between. CDR3 protein: CASSPSLDRNQPQHF. The CDR3 coding sequence is TGTGCCAGCTCACCGAGCCTGGATCGTAATCAGCCCCAGCATTTT.

This clonotype has just a few counts. The chain links TRBV14 to TRBJ2-1; the D is unclear. Trimming shortened V by 1 base and J by 3 bases, and 10 bases separated the two germline ends. This CDR3 has 15 residues. The germline CDR1 and CDR2 sequences are SGHDN and FVKESK. In DNA form, the CDR3 reads TGTGCCAGCAGCCAAGGCACCCCGATCTACAATGAGCAGTTCTTC. Amino acids: CASSQGTPIYNEQFF.

This clonotype was picked up a small number of times. The rearrangement uses TRBV29-1 and TRBJ1-4; D might be TRBD1 (6 bases). V lost 0 bases and J lost 3, with 8 bases in between. In germline, CDR1 is SQVTM, CDR2 ANQGSEA. The CDR3 consists of 14 residues. CDR3 residues: CSVEDRGSNEKLFF. CDR3 nucleotides: TGCAGCGTTGAAGATAGGGGGTCTAATGAAAAACTGTTTTTT.

The chain couples TRBV6-6 to TRBJ2-5; 12 positions agree with TRBD2. The CDR3 contains 17 residues. Germline V lookup: CDR1 MNHNY, CDR2 SVGAGI (reference sequence). After removal of 7 bases from V and 0 bases from J, the junction contained 9 bases not matched to a gene. The CDR3 coding sequence is TGTGCCAGCATCCCCGGACTAGCGGGACCGTACCAAGAGACCCAGTACTTC. Translated, it gives CASIPGLAGPYQETQYF.

This clonotype was picked up a small number of times. The gene calls are TRBV2 and TRBJ2-1; 8 bases map to TRBD2. CDR1 and CDR2 (germline): SNHLY, FYNNEI. This CDR3 is 12 amino acids long. With V trimmed by 11 bases and J by 7 bases, 7 bases remained unmatched. CDR3 bases: TGTGCCTCCCAGGGACTAGAGAATGAGCAGTTCTTC. Translation gives CASQGLENEQFF.

This clonotype was observed at least ten times. This rearrangement joins TRBV20-1 to TRBJ2-7; D is uncertain. The CDR3 consists of 15 residues. CDR1 is DFQATT and CDR2 is SNEGSKA in the germline V gene (reference sequence). V gave up 1 base and J gave up 0 bases, with 13 bases separating them. CDR3 nucleotide sequence: TGCAGTGCTAGAGTAGGAGTAGCACTCTCCTACGAGCAGTACTTC. Protein product: CSARVGVALSYEQYF.

This clonotype was observed many times. The chain joins TRBV10-2 to TRBJ1-2, with TRBD1 as a possible D gene (5 bases). Deletions cut 7 bases from V and 0 bases from J, with 21 bases between. Germline V gene lookup returns CDR1 WSHSY and CDR2 SAAADI. The CDR3 sequence is 17 residues long. In nucleotides, the CDR3 is TGCGCCAGCAAACCCTTGAGGAGGGGAGATCCTAACTATGGCTACACCTTC. Translation gives CASKPLRRGDPNYGYTF.

This clonotype was observed many times. The V gene is TRBV29-1, the J gene TRBJ2-7, with 12 bases lining up with TRBD2. Germline CDR1 SQVTM, CDR2 ANQGSEA. CDR3 size: 13 residues. The junction had 2 bases not matched to a gene; V was cut back by 6 bases and J by 2 bases. The CDR3 nucleotides read TGCAGCGTCCGACTAGCGGGGGCCTACGAGCAGTACTTC. Its protein is CSVRLAGAYEQYF.

This clonotype was observed at least ten times. The chain joins TRBV6-5 to TRBJ1-1, with D perhaps matching TRBD1 (5 bases). Trimming took 7 bases from V and 1 from J, leaving 10 bases between them. Germline V CDR1 and CDR2: MNHEY, SVGAGI. The CDR3 is 13 residues long. The CDR3 reads CASKVGENTEAFF. Written as DNA, the CDR3 is TGTGCCAGCAAAGTAGGGGAGAACACTGAAGCTTTCTTT.

This clonotype has a handful of counts. The J gene is TRBJ2-2, the V gene TRBV20-1; no firm D call. CDR1 and CDR2 (germline): DFQATT, SNEGSKA (reference sequence). This CDR3 spans 14 amino acids. Trimming pared 3 bases from V and 1 base from J, leaving 9 bases between. CDR3 nucleotides: TGCAGTGCTAGTTCCAGAGAGAACACCGGGGAGCTGTTTTTT. This sequence encodes CSASSRENTGELFF.